This T cell receptor beta chain was recorded in a study of beta chain features in type 1 diabetes. The authors obtained over 95% purity in all sorted populations. Study-level points and caveats: Diminished insertions and augmented deletions at VDJ junctions characterized type 1 diabetes patients. Significant though moderate, a shortening of TCRB CDR3s appeared in all four CD4+ subsets of Type 1 diabetes patients.

Points on this clone: Its antigen remains unidentified.

Every isolated RNA sample was fully reverse transcribed, so sequencing captured expressed TCRB transcripts. Libraries were prepared by immunoSEQ multiplex PCR; TCRdb keeps only in-frame clonotypes and omits some of them. The table shows about 150,000 clones, with about a tenth occurring only once. Germline CDR1 SGDLS, CDR2 YYNGEE. V lost 0 bases to trimming and J lost 4 bases, with 3 bases between them. The length of the CDR3 is 12 residues. This receptor was identified in a young man with type 1 diabetes. The J gene is TRBJ2-3, the V gene TRBV9; D gene uncertain. What was sequenced was central memory CD4+ T cells from blood. This chain's CDR3 is CASSVGPDTQYF. The CDR3 DNA sequence: TGTGCCAGCAGCGTAGGGCCAGATACGCAGTATTTT.